Listed below are T cell receptor beta chains from one sample, sequenced in a study of pediatric ulcerative colitis. This table comes from immunoSEQ multiplex PCR, and its TCRdb copy is limited to in-frame clones, with some not included. This table has 16,000 or so clones, over 70% appearing once. Sequencing input: gut tissue. These receptors were collected from a boy younger than 18 who was a control in a study of pediatric ulcerative colitis. Both conserved end residues are part of each CDR3. The order of the fields is V gene, D gene, J gene, clone size, CDR3 protein, CDR3 DNA. D genes are given only for firm matches. Size is stated for part of the rows, as once, few or many counts, or as a class when the clone is expanded.

>TRBV7-2|-|TRBJ2-2|-
CASSLDPTGELFF
TGTGCCAGCAGCTTAGACCCCACCGGGGAGCTGTTTTTT
>TRBV23-1|-|TRBJ1-3|few
CASSPLRYRAGNTIYF
TGCGCCAGCAGTCCGCTAAGATACAGGGCTGGAAACACCATATATTTT
>TRBV4-2|-|TRBJ1-1|-
CASSQEHMNTEAFF
TGTGCCAGCAGCCAAGAGCACATGAACACTGAAGCTTTCTTT
>TRBV14|-|TRBJ1-4|-
CASSADFAGEKLFF
TGTGCCAGCAGCGCGGACTTTGCAGGGGAAAAACTGTTTTTT
>TRBV6-1|-|TRBJ2-1|few
CASHTLNYNEQFF
TGTGCCAGCCATACACTGAACTACAATGAGCAGTTCTTC
>TRBV27|TRBD1|TRBJ1-5|-
CASSTGQWGRPQHF
TGTGCCAGCAGCACGGGACAGTGGGGCCGGCCCCAGCATTTT
>TRBV10-3|TRBD1|TRBJ1-4|-
CAISGGRGDEKLFF
TGTGCCATCAGTGGGGGCAGGGGGGATGAAAAACTGTTTTTT
>TRBV5-6|-|TRBJ1-1|-
CASSLRENTEAFF
TGTGCCAGCAGCTTGCGGGAGAACACTGAAGCTTTCTTT
>TRBV6-1|-|TRBJ2-5|-
CASSPDRSQETQYF
TGTGCCAGCAGTCCCGATAGGTCCCAAGAGACCCAGTACTTC
>TRBV6-1|-|TRBJ2-3|-
CASSEVSGSTDTQYF
TGTGCCAGCAGTGAAGTTAGCGGAAGCACAGATACGCAGTATTTT
>TRBV6-5|-|TRBJ2-7|-
CASSSSGVGEQYF
TGTGCCAGCAGTTCCTCTGGGGTAGGAGAGCAGTACTTC
>TRBV12-5|TRBD2|TRBJ2-5|-
CASGMGLAGGKYQETQYF
TGTGCTAGTGGTATGGGACTAGCGGGGGGAAAGTACCAAGAGACCCAGTACTTC
>TRBV7-2|-|TRBJ2-1|once
CASSLDGWSSYNEQFF
TGTGCCAGCAGCTTAGACGGGTGGAGCTCCTACAATGAGCAGTTCTTC
>TRBV10-3|TRBD1|TRBJ1-3|-
CAISSTGGYGNTIYF
TGTGCCATCAGTTCGACAGGGGGATACGGAAACACCATATATTTT
>TRBV7-7|-|TRBJ2-3|-
CASSLDGTDTQYF
TGTGCTAGCAGCTTAGACGGAACAGATACGCAGTATTTT
>TRBV2|-|TRBJ2-7|few
CASRAEAGVYEQYF
TGTGCCAGCAGGGCGGAGGCAGGGGTCTACGAGCAGTACTTC
>TRBV5-1|-|TRBJ2-5|-
CASSWAGREETQYF
TGCGCCAGCAGCTGGGCAGGGAGAGAAGAGACCCAGTACTTC
>TRBV15|TRBD1|TRBJ1-1|-
CATSSRQGNTEAFF
TGTGCCACCAGCAGTAGACAGGGAAACACTGAAGCTTTCTTT
>TRBV6-5|-|TRBJ2-7|-
CAASNGGTSEQYF
TGTGCCGCCAGCAATGGGGGAACAAGCGAGCAGTACTTC
>TRBV21-1|-|TRBJ2-1|-
CASRDRGPSYNEQFF
TGTGCCAGCAGAGACAGGGGGCCCTCCTACAATGAGCAGTTCTTC
>TRBV5-5|-|TRBJ1-4|-
CASSLKGGSEKLFF
TGTGCCAGCAGCCTTAAAGGGGGTAGTGAAAAACTGTTTTTT
>TRBV18|TRBD2|TRBJ2-7|-
CASSPVQVAGYEQYF
TGTGCCAGCTCACCAGTCCAGGTAGCGGGGTACGAGCAGTACTTC